The sequence of this TCR beta chain was determined in a study of blood T cell repertoires in COVID-19. In the study overall: PBMCs, B-cell-depleted T cells, or T cells were the source of the cDNA or gDNA that made up the material.

While infection was still active, Seattle patients were enrolled and then followed longitudinally. Data came from immunoSEQ multiplex PCR; TCRdb stores just in-frame clones and leaves some out. The table records roughly 100,000 clones, 87% of them present only once. Material for sequencing was peripheral blood. This sequence originates from a woman in her 50s with COVID-19, enrolled during active disease.

CDR3 nucleotides: TGTGCCAGCAGCGCTCGATACAGTAACGAGCAGTACTTC. Protein: CASSARYSNEQYF. The rearrangement links TRBV9 to TRBJ2-7, with D uncertain. Per germline, CDR1 SGDLS and CDR2 YYNGEE. With 3 bases removed from V and 5 bases from J, the gap between germline ends came to 12 bases. There are 13 residues in the CDR3.